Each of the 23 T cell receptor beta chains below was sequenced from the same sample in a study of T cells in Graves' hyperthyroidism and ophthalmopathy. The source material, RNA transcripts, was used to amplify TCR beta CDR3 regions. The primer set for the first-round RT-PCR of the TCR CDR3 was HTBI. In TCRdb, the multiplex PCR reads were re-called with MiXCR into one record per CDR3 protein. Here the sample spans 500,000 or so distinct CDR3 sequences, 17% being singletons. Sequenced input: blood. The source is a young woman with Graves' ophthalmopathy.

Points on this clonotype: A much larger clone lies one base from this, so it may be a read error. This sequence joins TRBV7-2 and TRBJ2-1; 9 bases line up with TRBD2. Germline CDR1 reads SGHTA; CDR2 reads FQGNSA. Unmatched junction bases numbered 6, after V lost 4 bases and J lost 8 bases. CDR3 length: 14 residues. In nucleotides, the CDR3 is TGTGCCAGCAGCTCCGGGACTAGCAGCGATGAGCAGTTCTTC. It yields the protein CASSSGTSSDEQFF.

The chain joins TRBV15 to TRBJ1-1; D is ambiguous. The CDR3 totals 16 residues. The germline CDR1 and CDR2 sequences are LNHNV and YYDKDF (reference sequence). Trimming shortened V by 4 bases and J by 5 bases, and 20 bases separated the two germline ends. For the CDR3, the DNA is TGTGCCACCAGCAAAGAGGTGGACCCCCCGGAAACTGAAGCTTTCTTT. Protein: CATSKEVDPPETEAFF.

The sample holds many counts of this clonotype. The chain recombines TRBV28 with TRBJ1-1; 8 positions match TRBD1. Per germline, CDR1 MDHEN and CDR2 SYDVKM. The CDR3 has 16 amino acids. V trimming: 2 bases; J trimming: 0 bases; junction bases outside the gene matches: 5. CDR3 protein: CASSLEAGGMNTEAFF. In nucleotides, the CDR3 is TGTGCCAGCAGTTTAGAGGCAGGGGGCATGAACACTGAAGCTTTCTTT.

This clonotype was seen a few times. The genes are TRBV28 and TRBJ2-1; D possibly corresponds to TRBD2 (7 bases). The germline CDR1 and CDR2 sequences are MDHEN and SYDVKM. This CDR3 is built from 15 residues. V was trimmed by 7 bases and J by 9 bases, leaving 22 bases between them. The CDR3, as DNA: TGTGCCAGCACCCTTAGGGGGAGCGGGGAGCGTGAGCAGTTCTTC. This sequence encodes CASTLRGSGEREQFF. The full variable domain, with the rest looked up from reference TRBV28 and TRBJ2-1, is DVKVTQSSRYLVKRTGEKVFLECVQDMDHENMFWYRQDPGLGLRLIYFSYDVKMKEKGDIPEGYSVSREKKERFSLILESASTNQTSMYLCASTLRGSGEREQFFGPGTRLTVL.

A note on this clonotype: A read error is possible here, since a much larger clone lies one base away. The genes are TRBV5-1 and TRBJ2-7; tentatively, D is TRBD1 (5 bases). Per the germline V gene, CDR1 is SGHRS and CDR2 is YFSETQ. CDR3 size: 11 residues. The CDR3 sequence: CSSSQGNEQYF. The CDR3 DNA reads TGCTCCAGCAGCCAGGGCAACGAGCAGTACTTC.

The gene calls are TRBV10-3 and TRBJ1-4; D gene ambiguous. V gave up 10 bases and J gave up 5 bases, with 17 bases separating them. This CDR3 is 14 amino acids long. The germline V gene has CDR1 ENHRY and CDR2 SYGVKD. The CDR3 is CASGLGRKNEKLFF. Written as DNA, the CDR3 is TGTGCCAGCGGTCTTGGACGGAAGAATGAAAAACTGTTTTTT.

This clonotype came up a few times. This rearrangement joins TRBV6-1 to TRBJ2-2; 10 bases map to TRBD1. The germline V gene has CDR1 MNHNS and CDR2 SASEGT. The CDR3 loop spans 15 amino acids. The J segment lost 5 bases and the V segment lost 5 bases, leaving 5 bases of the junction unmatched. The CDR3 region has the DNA TGTGCCAGCAGTCCCCCGGGACAGGGGACCGGGGAGCTGTTTTTT. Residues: CASSPPGQGTGELFF.

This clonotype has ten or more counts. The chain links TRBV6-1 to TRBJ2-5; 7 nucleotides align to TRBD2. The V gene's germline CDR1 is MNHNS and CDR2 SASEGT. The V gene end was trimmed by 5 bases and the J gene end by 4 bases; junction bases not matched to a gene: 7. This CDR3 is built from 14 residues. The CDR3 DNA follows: TGTGCCAGCAGTTTCGGCAGGGAGGGAGAGACCCAGTACTTC. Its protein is CASSFGREGETQYF.

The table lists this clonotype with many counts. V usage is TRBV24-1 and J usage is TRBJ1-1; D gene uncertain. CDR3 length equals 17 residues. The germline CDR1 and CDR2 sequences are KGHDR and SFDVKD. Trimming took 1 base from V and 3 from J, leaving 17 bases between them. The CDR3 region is CATSDFRGNRGDTEAFF. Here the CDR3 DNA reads TGTGCCACCAGTGATTTTCGGGGTAATCGTGGGGACACTGAAGCTTTCTTT.

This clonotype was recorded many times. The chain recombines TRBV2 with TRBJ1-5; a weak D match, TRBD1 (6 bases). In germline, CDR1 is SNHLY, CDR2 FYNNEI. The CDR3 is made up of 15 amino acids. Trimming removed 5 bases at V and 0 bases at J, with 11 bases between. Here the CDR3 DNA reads TGTGCCAGCAGTTACCGGGACACTAGCAATCAGCCCCAGCATTTT. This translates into CASSYRDTSNQPQHF.

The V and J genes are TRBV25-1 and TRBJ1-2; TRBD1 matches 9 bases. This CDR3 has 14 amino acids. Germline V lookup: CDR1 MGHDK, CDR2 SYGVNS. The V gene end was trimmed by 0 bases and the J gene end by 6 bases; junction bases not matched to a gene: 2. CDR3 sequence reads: CASSEYGTGNGYTF. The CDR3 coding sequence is TGTGCCAGCAGTGAATACGGGACAGGGAATGGCTACACCTTC.

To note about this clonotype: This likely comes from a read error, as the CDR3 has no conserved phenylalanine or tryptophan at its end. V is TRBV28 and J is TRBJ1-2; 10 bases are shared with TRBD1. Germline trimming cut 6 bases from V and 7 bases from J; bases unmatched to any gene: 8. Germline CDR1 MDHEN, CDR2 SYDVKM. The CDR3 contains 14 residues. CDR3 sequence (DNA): TGTGCCAGCAGAAAAGCCGGGACAGGGGTTGGCTACACCCTC. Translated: CASRKAGTGVGYTL.

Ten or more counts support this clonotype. Here the CDR3 reads CSAREGDSYEQYF. The CDR3, as DNA: TGCAGTGCTAGAGAGGGGGACTCCTACGAGCAGTACTTC. The rearrangement links TRBV20-1 to TRBJ2-7, with D possibly being TRBD1 or TRBD2 (5 bases each). Germline values: CDR1 DFQATT, CDR2 SNEGSKA (reference sequence). CDR3 length equals 13 residues. Trimming pared 0 bases from V and 0 bases from J, leaving 6 bases between.

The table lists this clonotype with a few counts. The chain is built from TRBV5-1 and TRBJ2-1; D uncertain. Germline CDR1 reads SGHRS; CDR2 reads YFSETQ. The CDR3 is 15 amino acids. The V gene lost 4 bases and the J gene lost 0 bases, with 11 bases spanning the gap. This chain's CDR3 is CASSGPSSSYNEQFF. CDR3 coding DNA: TGCGCCAGCAGCGGACCCTCGAGCTCCTACAATGAGCAGTTCTTC.

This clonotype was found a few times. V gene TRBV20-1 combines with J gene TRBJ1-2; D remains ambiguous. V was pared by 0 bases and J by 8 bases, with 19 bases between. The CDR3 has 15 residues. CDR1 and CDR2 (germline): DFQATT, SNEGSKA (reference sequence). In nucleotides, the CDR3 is TGCAGTGCTAGAGATTCCTATAGGGATTTGGGAGGCTACACCTTC. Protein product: CSARDSYRDLGGYTF.

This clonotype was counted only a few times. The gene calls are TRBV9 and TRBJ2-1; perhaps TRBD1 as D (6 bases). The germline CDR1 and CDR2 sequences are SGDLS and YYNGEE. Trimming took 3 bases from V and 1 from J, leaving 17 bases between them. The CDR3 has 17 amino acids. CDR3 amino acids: CASSGKLDRHSYNEQFF. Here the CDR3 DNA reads TGTGCCAGCAGCGGGAAACTCGACAGGCATTCCTACAATGAGCAGTTCTTC.

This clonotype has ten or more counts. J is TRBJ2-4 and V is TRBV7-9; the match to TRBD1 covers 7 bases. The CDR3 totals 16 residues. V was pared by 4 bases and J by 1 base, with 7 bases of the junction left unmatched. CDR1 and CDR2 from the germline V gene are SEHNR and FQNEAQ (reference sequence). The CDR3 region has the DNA TGTGCCAGCAGCTCCTACAGGGGTTCCGCCAAAAACATTCAGTACTTC. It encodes CASSSYRGSAKNIQYF.

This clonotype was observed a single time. The CDR3 region is CASSLFGGYNQPQHF. In DNA, the CDR3 is TGTGCCAGCAGTCTCTTCGGGGGCTACAATCAGCCCCAGCATTTT. The rearrangement uses TRBV6-9 and TRBJ1-5, with D maybe TRBD1 (6 bases). CDR1 is MNHGY, CDR2 SVAAGI, per germline. The CDR3 consists of 15 residues. The ends were cut back, 5 bases at V and 3 bases at J, with 14 bases in the middle.

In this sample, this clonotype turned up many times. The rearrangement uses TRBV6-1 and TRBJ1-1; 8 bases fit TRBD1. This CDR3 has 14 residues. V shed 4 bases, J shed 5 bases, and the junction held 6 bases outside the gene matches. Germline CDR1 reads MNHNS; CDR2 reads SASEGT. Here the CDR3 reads CASSGRGLGTEAFF. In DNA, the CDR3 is TGTGCCAGCAGTGGCAGGGGGCTGGGGACTGAAGCTTTCTTT.

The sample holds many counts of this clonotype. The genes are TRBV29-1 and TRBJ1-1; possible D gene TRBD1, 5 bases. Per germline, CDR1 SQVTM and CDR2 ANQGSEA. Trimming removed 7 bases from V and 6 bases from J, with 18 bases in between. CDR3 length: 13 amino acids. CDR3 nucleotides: TGCAGCGCTGACGCCTCCGGGGCCTCTGAAGCTTTCTTT. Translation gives CSADASGASEAFF.

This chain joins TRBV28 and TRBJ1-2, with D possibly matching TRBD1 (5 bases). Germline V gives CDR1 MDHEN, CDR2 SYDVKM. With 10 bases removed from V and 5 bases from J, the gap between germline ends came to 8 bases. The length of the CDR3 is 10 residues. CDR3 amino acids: CATGGYGYTF. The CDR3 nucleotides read TGTGCCACGGGGGGATATGGCTACACCTTC.

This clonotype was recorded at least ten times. CDR3 loop: CASSKDRGRTEAFF. CDR3 DNA sequence: TGTGCCAGCAGTAAAGACAGGGGGCGGACTGAAGCTTTCTTT. The gene calls are TRBV6-1 and TRBJ1-1, with 10 bases lining up with TRBD1. V lost 5 bases and J lost 5; bases outside the gene matches: 5. The germline V gene encodes CDR1 MNHNS and CDR2 SASEGT. This CDR3 region has 14 residues.

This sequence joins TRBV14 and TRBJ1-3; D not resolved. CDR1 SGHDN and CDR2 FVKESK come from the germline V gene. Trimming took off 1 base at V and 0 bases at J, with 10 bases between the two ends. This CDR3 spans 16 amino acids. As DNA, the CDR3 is TGTGCCAGCAGCCAAGTACAGCTCCTCTCTGGAAACACCATATATTTT. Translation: CASSQVQLLSGNTIYF.